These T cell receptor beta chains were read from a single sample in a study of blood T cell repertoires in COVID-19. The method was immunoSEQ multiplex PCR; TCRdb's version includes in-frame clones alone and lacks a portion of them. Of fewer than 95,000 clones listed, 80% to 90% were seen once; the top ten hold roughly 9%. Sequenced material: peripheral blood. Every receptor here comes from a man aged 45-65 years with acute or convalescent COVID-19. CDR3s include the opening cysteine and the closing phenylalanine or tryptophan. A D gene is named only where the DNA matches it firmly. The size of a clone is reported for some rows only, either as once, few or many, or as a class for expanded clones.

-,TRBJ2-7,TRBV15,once,TGTGCCACCAGCAGAGATCCCAAGACAGTCTACGAGCAGTACTTC,CATSRDPKTVYEQYF
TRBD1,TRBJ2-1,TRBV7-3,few,TGTGCCAGCAGGTCTGACAGGGGTTATGAGCAGTTCTTC,CASRSDRGYEQFF
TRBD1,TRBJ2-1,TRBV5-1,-,TGCGCCAGCAGCTTGGCGACAGGGGGGAATGAGCAGTTCTTC,CASSLATGGNEQFF
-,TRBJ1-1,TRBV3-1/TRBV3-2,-,TGTGCCAGCAGCCAAGGCGGAGTAACTGAAGCTTTCTTT,CASSQGGVTEAFF
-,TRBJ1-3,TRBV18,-,TGTGCCAGCTCACCACCGGTCAGACTCCTCGGAAACACCATATATTTT,CASSPPVRLLGNTIYF
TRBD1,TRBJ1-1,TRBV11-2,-,TGTGCCAGCAGGGAAAGGGACAGGGTGAACACTGAAGCTTTCTTT,CASRERDRVNTEAFF
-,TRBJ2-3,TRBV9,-,TGTGCCAGCAGCGTAGTTAGCGGACCTAGCACAGATACGCAGTATTTT,CASSVVSGPSTDTQYF
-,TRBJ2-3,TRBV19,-,TGTGCCAGTAGTACGGGGGAACCCACAGATACGCAGTATTTT,CASSTGEPTDTQYF
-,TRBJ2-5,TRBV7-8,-,TGTGCCAGCAGCTCCCGCCCAATAGGGGGAGAGACCCAGTACTTC,CASSSRPIGGETQYF
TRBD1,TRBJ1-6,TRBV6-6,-,TGTGCCAGCAGTTACTCCGGACAGGTGGGTTCACCCCTCCACTTT,CASSYSGQVGSPLHF
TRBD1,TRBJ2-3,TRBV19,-,TGTGCCAGTAGTATTAACAGGGGGAGCACAGATACGCAGTATTTT,CASSINRGSTDTQYF
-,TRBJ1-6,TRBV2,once,TGTGCCAGCGGTCCGGACTTGGGTTATGTGGCCCTCCACTTT,CASGPDLGYVALHF
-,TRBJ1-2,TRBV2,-,TGTGCCAGCAGAAGCCGGGACACCAACTATGGCTACACCTTC,CASRSRDTNYGYTF
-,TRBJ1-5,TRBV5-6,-,TGTGCCAGAGGGGAGGCACCGCTGTTATTGAGCAATCAGCCCCAGCATTTT,CARGEAPLLLSNQPQHF
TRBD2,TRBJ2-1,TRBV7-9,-,TGTGCCAGCAGCTCCGGTACCGGGACTAGCCTCAATGAGCAGTTCTTC,CASSSGTGTSLNEQFF
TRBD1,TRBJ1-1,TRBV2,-,TGTGCCAGCGCACAGGGGATCACTGAAGCTTTCTTT,CASAQGITEAFF
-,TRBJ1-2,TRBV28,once,TGTGCCACCCTCCCCGGGGTTTCCAGTCCCGGCTACACCTTC,CATLPGVSSPGYTF
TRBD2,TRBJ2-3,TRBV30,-,TGTGCCTGGAGTCCCAAACTAGCGGGGCGGGGAGATACGCAGTATTTT,CAWSPKLAGRGDTQYF
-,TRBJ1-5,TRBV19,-,TGTGCCAGTAGTATACGAACTGACACACCTAATCAGCCCCAGCATTTT,CASSIRTDTPNQPQHF
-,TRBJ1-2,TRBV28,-,TGTGCCAGCACCCCGGACAGCTATGGCTACACCTTC,CASTPDSYGYTF
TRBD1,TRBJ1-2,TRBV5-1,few,TGCGCCAGCAGCCCGGGACAGCCTAAGGATGGCTACACCTTC,CASSPGQPKDGYTF
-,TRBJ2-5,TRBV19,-,TGTGCCAGTAGTGTACTAGGTATACAAGAGACCCAGTACTTC,CASSVLGIQETQYF
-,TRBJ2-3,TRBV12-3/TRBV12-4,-,TGTGCCAGCAGTCCTAGTTCAGATACGCAGTATTTT,CASSPSSDTQYF
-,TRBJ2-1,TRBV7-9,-,TGTGCCAGCAGCCGTCAGGGCTACAATGAGCAGTTCTTC,CASSRQGYNEQFF
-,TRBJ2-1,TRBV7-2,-,TGTGCCAGCAGCCAGATTAGCGGGGCTCCAGGGGGGCAGTTCTTC,CASSQISGAPGGQFF
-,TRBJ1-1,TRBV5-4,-,TGTGCCAGCAGCCTACGTGACACTGAAGCTTTCTTT,CASSLRDTEAFF
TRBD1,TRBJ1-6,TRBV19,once,TGTGCCAGTAGAACACGACAGGGGGCGGAAGGGGGTTCACCCCTCCACTTT,CASRTRQGAEGGSPLHF
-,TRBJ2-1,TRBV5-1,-,TGCGCCAGCAGCTCCCTGGGCGGGGACGGTGAGCAGTTCTTC,CASSSLGGDGEQFF
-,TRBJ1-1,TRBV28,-,TGTGCCAGCAGGGATCCCGGGACATTGAACACTGAAGCTTTCTTT,CASRDPGTLNTEAFF
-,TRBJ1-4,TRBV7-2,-,TGTGCCAGCAGCTTAGAGCGGCGTGAAAAACTGTTTTTT,CASSLERREKLFF
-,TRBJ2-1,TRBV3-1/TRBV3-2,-,TGTGCCAGCAGTATAGGGGTCAATGAGCAGTTCTTC,CASSIGVNEQFF
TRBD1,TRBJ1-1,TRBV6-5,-,TGTGCCAGCAGGGTCGGACAGGGAGCTTTCTTT,CASRVGQGAFF
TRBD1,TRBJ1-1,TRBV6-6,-,TGTGCCAGCAGTCCGCGCATGACAGGGATGAACACTGAAGCTTTCTTT,CASSPRMTGMNTEAFF
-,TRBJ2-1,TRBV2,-,TGTGCCAGCAGTGAAGATATTGGCGGGAATGAGCAGTTCTTC,CASSEDIGGNEQFF
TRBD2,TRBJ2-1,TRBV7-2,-,TGTGCCAGCAGCTTAAACATAGCGGGGGGAGCCAATGAGCAGTTCTTC,CASSLNIAGGANEQFF
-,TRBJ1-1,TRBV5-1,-,TGCGCCAGCAGCTTAGCAGGCCCTGGCCAAATGAACACTGAAGCTTTCTTT,CASSLAGPGQMNTEAFF
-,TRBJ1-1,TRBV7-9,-,TGTGCCAGCAGCCACGGGACATACACTGAAGCTTTCTTT,CASSHGTYTEAFF